This is a list of T cell receptor beta chains from one sample in a study of T cells in Graves' hyperthyroidism and ophthalmopathy. In TCRdb, the multiplex PCR reads were re-called with MiXCR into one record per CDR3 protein. The sample has some 580,000 distinct CDR3 sequences, approximately 16% seen once. The source material was blood. The receptors stem from a woman between 40 and 55 years old with Graves' ophthalmopathy. The CDR3 runs from the conserved cysteine through the conserved F or W. A D gene is named only where the DNA matches it firmly. Where a row states a size, it is once, few, many or the class of an expanded clone; other rows omit it.

J	V	size	D	DNA	CDR3
TRBJ2-7	TRBV20-1	many	.	TGCAGTGCTAGAATTGGGGCGGGATTCTCCTACGAGCAGTACTTC	CSARIGAGFSYEQYF
TRBJ2-2	TRBV5-1	.	.	TGCGCCAGCACTGCAGCGGGCTTAACTTCCACCGGGGAGCTGTTTTTT	CASTAAGLTSTGELFF
TRBJ2-3	TRBV2	many	TRBD2	TGTGCCAGCAGTGAGGCTAGCGGGAGTATGACAGATACGCAGTATTTT	CASSEASGSMTDTQYF
TRBJ2-3	TRBV6-1	many	TRBD2	TGTGCCAGCAGTTCGACTAGCGGGGGGGCAGATACGCAGTATTTT	CASSSTSGGADTQYF
TRBJ1-4	TRBV4-2	.	.	TGTGCCAGCAGCCCCCGATCCACCCGACAGCCTGAAAAACTGTTTTTT	CASSPRSTRQPEKLFF
TRBJ2-7	TRBV5-6	few	.	TGTGCCAGCAGCGAGGTGGGTCGCTACGAGCAGTACTTC	CASSEVGRYEQYF
TRBJ2-5	TRBV3-1	many	.	TGTGCCAGCAGCCAAATGGCGGGGCCGCAAGAGACCCAGTACTTC	CASSQMAGPQETQYF
TRBJ2-3	TRBV5-1	.	TRBD1	TGCGCCAGCAGCCAAGGGACAGGGGGCGAAGATACGCAGTATTTT	CASSQGTGGEDTQYF
TRBJ2-5	TRBV30	many	TRBD2	TGTGCCTGGAGTGTACCTACTAGCGGGGGGGCGTGGGAGACCCAGTACTTC	CAWSVPTSGGAWETQYF
TRBJ2-1	TRBV2	.	.	TGTGCCAGCAGTGAACGGATCTACTCCTACAATGAGCAGTTCTTC	CASSERIYSYNEQFF